This TCR beta chain was documented in a study of blood T cell repertoires in COVID-19. Whole-study context: The samples span acute and convalescent COVID-19 from the United States, Italy and Spain. In each case, the material was cDNA or gDNA derived from T cells, B-cell-depleted T cells, or PBMCs.

In the authors' workflow: Scientists estimated how many nucleated cells there were by amplifying reference gene primers. Measured with immunoSEQ multiplex PCR; TCRdb has only the in-frame clones, and not every one. Clonal size and the V and J genes are those of that table, whereas D and trimming came from the DNA. In the table there are 200,000 to 250,000 clones, around 84% of which are singletons. Germline CDR1 reads WSHSY; CDR2 reads SAAADI. The V gene end was trimmed by 5 bases and the J gene end by 5 bases; junction bases not matched to a gene: 12. There are 15 residues in the CDR3. This chain joins TRBV10-2 and TRBJ2-7; 7 bases are shared with TRBD2. Sequencing was performed on peripheral blood. This TCR derives from a man in his fifties with active or convalescent COVID-19. CDR3: CASSRSGWSSDEQYF. CDR3 sequence (DNA): TGCGCCAGCAGTCGTAGCGGGTGGAGTAGTGACGAGCAGTACTTC.